The 26 T cell receptor beta chains below all came from one sample that was sequenced in a study of cytomegalovirus exposure and HLA in healthy donors. 13 Jbeta primers and 60 Vbeta primers were used for the PCR. Assay: immunoSEQ multiplex PCR; the TCRdb copy retains only in-frame clones and omits some. The sample lists over 80,000 clones, approximately 80% seen once, with 3% to 3.5% in the top ten. The sequencing input was PBMCs. These receptor sequences come from a man between 35 and 55 years old in good health and CMV-seronegative.

The chain employs TRBV6-5 and TRBJ2-7, with 7 positions matching TRBD1. The ends lost 4 bases at V and 6 bases at J; junction bases unmatched: 9. This CDR3 is 14 amino acids long. Germline V gene sequence: CDR1 MNHEY, CDR2 SVGAGI. CDR3 in DNA: TGTGCCAGCAGTTCCCTACCCGACAGGGTCGAGCAGTACTTC. Its translation: CASSSLPDRVEQYF.

This rearrangement joins TRBV30 to TRBJ1-5, with D maybe TRBD1 (5 bases). V dropped 2 bases and J dropped 4 bases, with 15 bases sitting between them. The germline V gene encodes CDR1 GTSNPN and CDR2 SVGIG (reference sequence). This CDR3 has 15 residues. The CDR3 protein is CAWSRLAGLNQPQHF. Here the CDR3 DNA reads TGTGCCTGGAGTAGATTGGCAGGGTTAAATCAGCCCCAGCATTTT.

The chain has TRBV9 and TRBJ2-3; TRBD2 aligns across 10 bases. CDR1 is SGDLS, CDR2 YYNGEE, per germline. V was clipped by 2 bases and J by 2 bases; unmatched bases: 8. The CDR3 is 17 residues long. Here the CDR3 DNA reads TGTGCCAGCAGCGTCGCTAATAGCGGGGGGCCCACAGATACGCAGTATTTT. It yields the protein CASSVANSGGPTDTQYF.

This clone was seen more than once but under ten times. The rearrangement uses TRBV6-5 and TRBJ2-4; 12 nucleotides match TRBD1. This CDR3 has 15 amino acids. CDR1 is MNHEY and CDR2 is SVGAGI in the germline V gene. After removal of 6 bases from V and 12 bases from J, the junction contained 12 bases not matched to a gene. CDR3 nucleotide sequence: TGTGCCAGCAGCCACGAGGGGGGGACAGGGGGCGCTCAGTACTTC. It codes for CASSHEGGTGGAQYF.

The chain links TRBV28 to TRBJ2-4, with 8 bases that match TRBD1. CDR1 MDHEN and CDR2 SYDVKM come from the germline V gene. J lost 0 bases, V lost 8 bases, and 9 bases had no gene match. The CDR3 is 16 amino acids. CDR3 amino acids: CASRPPDRVAKNIQYF. The CDR3 nucleotides are TGTGCCAGCCGCCCACCGGACAGGGTAGCCAAAAACATTCAGTACTTC.

This clone was detected once. The rearrangement uses TRBV5-4 and TRBJ2-7; D is ambiguous. Trimming took off 5 bases at V and 5 bases at J, with 11 bases between the two ends. Germline V lookup: CDR1 SGHNT, CDR2 YYREEE (reference sequence). The CDR3 has 12 residues. The CDR3 protein is CASRSPGHEQYF. The CDR3 region has the DNA TGTGCCAGCAGGAGTCCCGGTCACGAGCAGTACTTC.

The chain is built from TRBV18 and TRBJ2-7; TRBD1 agrees at 9 bases. V lost 5 bases to trimming and J lost 1 base; unmatched junction nucleotides: 9. Germline CDR1 and CDR2: KGHSH and LQKENI. The CDR3 extends over 16 amino acids. As DNA, the CDR3 is TGTGCCAGCTCAGCTAACAGGGGGCGAATATCCTACGAGCAGTACTTC. Its translation is CASSANRGRISYEQYF.

This clone has just a few counts. The V call is TRBV6-4, the J call TRBJ2-3; 8 bases fit TRBD2. The junction had 11 bases not matched to a gene; V was cut back by 4 bases and J by 2 bases. CDR1 and CDR2 from the germline V gene are MRHNA and SNTAGT. The length of the CDR3 is 17 residues. The CDR3 bases are TGTGCCAGCAGTGGCCCGGAAACGGGGGGGGACACAGATACGCAGTATTTT. This translates into CASSGPETGGDTDTQYF.

This chain links TRBV7-8 with TRBJ2-3; 8 nucleotides agree with TRBD1. Germline CDR1 is SGHVS and CDR2 is FQNEAQ. The trim removed 5 bases at V and 0 bases at J, leaving 10 bases unmatched. The CDR3 contains 17 residues. For the CDR3, the DNA is TGTGCCAGCAGCCGAACTGGGACAGGAACCAGCACAGATACGCAGTATTTT. Its translation is CASSRTGTGTSTDTQYF.

The rearrangement links TRBV6-6 to TRBJ1-5; D might be TRBD1 (5 bases). Trimming pared 6 bases from V and 6 bases from J, leaving 12 bases between. From germline, CDR1 is MNHNY and CDR2 SVGAGI (reference sequence). The CDR3 spans 13 residues. For the CDR3, the DNA is TGTGCCAGCAGAGGGCAGGGTACTCAGCCCCAGCATTTT. Protein product: CASRGQGTQPQHF.

The rearrangement links TRBV2 to TRBJ1-2; 10 bases match TRBD1. This CDR3 is built from 13 residues. Germline V gene sequence: CDR1 SNHLY, CDR2 FYNNEI. V lost 4 bases to trimming and J lost 7 bases; unmatched junction nucleotides: 3. In nucleotides, the CDR3 is TGTGCCAGCAGTGGACAGGGGGCCGGTGGCTACACCTTC. This codes for CASSGQGAGGYTF.

This chain links TRBV7-3 with TRBJ1-2, with D unclear. With 5 bases removed from V and 4 bases from J, the gap between germline ends came to 20 bases. CDR3 length: 16 amino acids. Germline V gene sequence: CDR1 SGHTA, CDR2 FQGTGA. CDR3 bases: TGTGCCAGCAGCCCTATGACCCACCCGGGTGTCTATGGCTACACCTTC. It encodes CASSPMTHPGVYGYTF.

The sample holds one count of this clone. The genes are TRBV28 and TRBJ2-7; a possible D gene is TRBD1 (5 bases). The CDR3 covers 15 residues. Trimming took 4 bases from V and 7 from J, leaving 20 bases between them. The germline V gene has CDR1 MDHEN and CDR2 SYDVKM. The CDR3 DNA reads TGTGCCAGCAGTTCTACAGGCAAAAGTTGGGGAGAGCAGTACTTC. It translates to CASSSTGKSWGEQYF.

CDR3 sequence (DNA): TGTGCCAGCAGTTACTCGAGGCGGATTGGAGAGACCCAGTACTTC. Its translation is CASSYSRRIGETQYF. The chain is built from TRBV6-5 and TRBJ2-5; D remains unclear. Trimming took off 0 bases at V and 4 bases at J, with 12 bases between the two ends. Germline V gene lookup returns CDR1 MNHEY and CDR2 SVGAGI. This CDR3 comprises 15 residues.

This clone was counted once. The chain recombines TRBV25-1 with TRBJ2-5, with D perhaps TRBD1 (5 bases). The end of the DNA fits TRBJ2-7 better, so the J call may be wrong. CDR1 is MGHDK, CDR2 SYGVNS, per germline. CDR3 size: 15 residues. DNA of the CDR3: TGTGCCAGCAGTGAATCAACGAAGGGGTCCTACGAGCAGTACTTC. Residues: CASSESTKGSYEQYF.

V usage is TRBV7-8 and J usage is TRBJ1-2; D is ambiguous. V was pared by 5 bases and J by 1 base, with 11 bases between. In germline, CDR1 is SGHVS, CDR2 FQNEAQ. This CDR3 region has 14 residues. The CDR3, as DNA: TGTGCCAGCAGCCCAAACAGTCATAACTATGGCTACACCTTC. Encoded protein: CASSPNSHNYGYTF.

V gene TRBV5-6 combines with J gene TRBJ1-3; TRBD1 matches 10 bases. V lost 4 bases and J lost 1; bases outside the gene matches: 5. Germline V gene data show CDR1 as SGHDT and CDR2 as YYEEEE. The CDR3 runs 16 residues. The CDR3 spells CASSRGTGESGNTIYF. CDR3 sequence (DNA): TGTGCCAGCAGCCGAGGGACAGGGGAATCTGGAAACACCATATATTTT. Using reference TRBV5-6 and TRBJ1-3 for the parts outside the CDR3, the full variable domain is DAGVTQSPTHLIKTRGQQVTLRCSPKSGHDTVSWYQQALGQGPQFIFQYYEEEERQRGNFPDRFSGHQFPNYSSELNVNALLLGDSALYLCASSRGTGESGNTIYFGEGSWLTVV.

A single count supports this clone. The chain couples TRBV6-5 to TRBJ2-3, with 8 nucleotides matching TRBD2. The CDR3 consists of 15 residues. The germline gives CDR1 MNHEY, CDR2 SVGAGI. J gave up 6 bases and V 7 bases, and 12 bases lay outside the gene matches. Here the CDR3 reads CASNGNAGGEDTQYF. DNA of the CDR3: TGTGCCAGCAACGGTAATGCGGGGGGCGAGGATACGCAGTATTTT.

This clone was counted only a few times. This chain uses TRBV19 with TRBJ2-5, with 8 positions matching TRBD2. Judging by the DNA end, TRBJ2-7 fits better; the J call may be wrong. Germline loops: CDR1 LNHDA, CDR2 SQIVND (reference sequence). This CDR3 has 13 residues. In DNA form, the CDR3 reads TGTGCCAGTCGGCGGGGGGCCGCCTACGAGCAGTACTTC. As protein: CASRRGAAYEQYF.

The chain joins TRBV9 to TRBJ2-5; D remains ambiguous. Germline V gene data show CDR1 as SGDLS and CDR2 as YYNGEE. The ends were cut back, 6 bases at V and 7 bases at J, with 19 bases in the middle. The CDR3 has 14 residues. The CDR3 here is CASTPSPGTVTQYF. Written as DNA, the CDR3 is TGTGCCAGCACCCCGTCCCCGGGTACTGTGACCCAGTACTTC.

This clone was observed once. The chain links TRBV28 to TRBJ1-1; D is uncertain. V lost 7 bases, J lost 0 bases, and 15 bases lay in between. Germline CDR1 is MDHEN and CDR2 is SYDVKM. The length of the CDR3 is 15 residues. The CDR3 DNA reads TGTGCCAGCATACCACAGAGCCGCCTGAACACTGAAGCTTTCTTT. Residues: CASIPQSRLNTEAFF.

A few counts support this clone. This chain's CDR3 is CASSQDRGGADTQYF. The CDR3 coding sequence is TGCGCCAGCAGCCAAGATAGGGGGGGGGCAGATACGCAGTATTTT. The chain has TRBV4-1 and TRBJ2-3, with TRBD2 as a possible D gene (7 bases). The CDR3 contains 15 residues. Germline loops: CDR1 MGHRA, CDR2 YSYEKL. The V and J ends lost 0 bases and 4 bases respectively, with 11 bases between them.

The rearrangement joins TRBV7-2 to TRBJ2-3; a possible D gene is TRBD2 (5 bases). CDR1 SGHTA and CDR2 FQGNSA come from the germline V gene. Trimming stripped 5 bases from V and 2 bases from J, with 8 bases between. CDR3 length equals 13 residues. The CDR3 spells CASSRGATDTQYF. CDR3 sequence (DNA): TGTGCCAGCAGCCGGGGAGCCACAGATACGCAGTATTTT.

The rearrangement joins TRBV7-3 to TRBJ2-1, with 9 bases identical to TRBD2. The CDR3 consists of 15 residues. V lost 3 bases, J lost 7 bases, and 7 bases stayed unmatched. The germline V gene has CDR1 SGHTA and CDR2 FQGTGA. The CDR3 spells CASSFIAGAANEQFF. The CDR3 DNA reads as TGTGCCAGCAGCTTTATAGCGGGGGCAGCTAATGAGCAGTTCTTC. The variable domain in full, with the rest retrieved from reference TRBV7-3 and TRBJ2-1, is GAGVSQTPSNKVTEKGKYVELRCDPISGHTALYWYRQSLGQGPEFLIYFQGTGAADDSGLPNDRFFAVRPEGSVSTLKIQRTERGDSAVYLCASSFIAGAANEQFFGPGTRLTVL.

The genes are TRBV14 and TRBJ2-3, with 7 bases that match TRBD1. Germline loops: CDR1 SGHDN, CDR2 FVKESK. J lost 6 bases, V lost 1 base, and 7 bases had no gene match. The CDR3 consists of 15 residues. The CDR3: CASSQARTGSDTQYF. The DNA of the CDR3 is TGTGCCAGCAGCCAAGCTAGGACAGGATCGGATACGCAGTATTTT.

The rearrangement joins TRBV30 to TRBJ1-6, with TRBD1 identical over 9 bases. CDR1 is GTSNPN and CDR2 is SVGIG in the germline V gene (reference sequence). The CDR3 loop spans 15 amino acids. V was pared by 0 bases and J by 10 bases, with 7 bases of the junction left unmatched. This chain's CDR3 is CAWSVQTGGQSPLHF. CDR3 coding DNA: TGTGCCTGGAGTGTCCAGACAGGGGGTCAATCACCCCTCCACTTT.